Reported below is one T cell receptor (beta chain). What it binds is unknown. V lost 1 base and J lost 4; bases outside the gene matches: 11. The CDR3 extends over 17 amino acids. Germline V gives CDR1 SGHDT, CDR2 YYEEEE. The data derive from a study of cytomegalovirus exposure and HLA in healthy donors. Regarding the study as a whole: Cytomegalovirus association was assigned to approximately 160 TCR beta chains.

Method: immunoSEQ multiplex PCR; TCRdb's copy keeps in-frame clones and lacks some. This sample has 250,000 to 300,000 clones, with about 86% found just once. Sequenced material: PBMCs. The chain links TRBV5-6 to TRBJ2-5; 9 bases fit TRBD2. The TCR comes from a woman aged 18-29 years in good health and CMV-seronegative. The CDR3 sequence: CASSLRVSGSFRETQYF. In DNA, the CDR3 is TGTGCCAGCAGCTTGAGGGTTAGCGGGAGTTTTCGAGAGACCCAGTACTTC.